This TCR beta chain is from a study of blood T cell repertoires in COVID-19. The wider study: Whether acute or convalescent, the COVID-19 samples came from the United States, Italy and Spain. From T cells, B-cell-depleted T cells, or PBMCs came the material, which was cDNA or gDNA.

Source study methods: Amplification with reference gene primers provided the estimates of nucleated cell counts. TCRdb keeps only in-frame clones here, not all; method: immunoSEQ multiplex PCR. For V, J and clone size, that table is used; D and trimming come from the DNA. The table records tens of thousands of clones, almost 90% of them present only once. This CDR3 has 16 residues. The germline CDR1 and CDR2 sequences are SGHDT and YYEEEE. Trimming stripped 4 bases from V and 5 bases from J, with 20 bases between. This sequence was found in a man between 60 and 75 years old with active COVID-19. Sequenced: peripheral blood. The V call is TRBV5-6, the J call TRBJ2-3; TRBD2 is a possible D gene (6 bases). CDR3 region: CASSLETGLAGDTQYF. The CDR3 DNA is TGTGCCAGCAGCCTAGAGACGGGACTGGCCGGAGATACGCAGTATTTT. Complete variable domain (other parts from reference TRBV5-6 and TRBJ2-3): DAGVTQSPTHLIKTRGQQVTLRCSPKSGHDTVSWYQQALGQGPQFIFQYYEEEERQRGNFPDRFSGHQFPNYSSELNVNALLLGDSALYLCASSLETGLAGDTQYFGPGTRLTVL.